Shown below are 15 T cell receptor beta chains from a single sample sequenced in a study of T cells in women clearing cervical HPV infection. Generated by immunoSEQ multiplex PCR, the TCRdb table keeps only in-frame clones and is missing some. Its listing shows 15,000 to 20,000 clones. What was sequenced was blood buffy coat. Receptors originate from a woman between 18 and 75 years old with a cervical HPV16 infection that either progressed to CIN3+ or cleared (not recorded which).

Details on this clone: The read ends 3 residues shy of where the CDR3 ends; the end is completed using the germline J gene. The gene calls are TRBV30 and TRBJ1-4; 10 bases agree with TRBD1. Trimming took 0 bases from V and 4 from J; bases not matched to a gene: 5. Germline CDR1 and CDR2: GTSNPN and SVGIG (reference sequence). CDR3 size: 16 residues. The CDR3 loop reads CAWSVGQGGGNEKLFF. The part of the CDR3 DNA that was read is TGTGCCTGGAGTGTTGGACAGGGGGGCGGTAATGAAAAA. The whole variable domain, filled in from reference TRBV30 and TRBJ1-4, reads SQTIHQWPATLVQPVGSPLSLECTVEGTSNPNLYWYRQAAGRGLQLLFYSVGIGQISSEVPQNLSASRPQDRQFILSSKKLLLSDSGFYLCAWSVGQGGGNEKLFFGSGTQLSVL.

Concerning this clone itself: The read terminates 3 residues ahead of where the CDR3 ends, so the germline J gene completes it. This chain uses TRBV10-3 with TRBJ2-1, with 9 positions matching TRBD2. The ends lost 4 bases at V and 2 bases at J; junction bases unmatched: 3. From germline, CDR1 is ENHRY and CDR2 SYGVKD. The CDR3 is 15 amino acids. The sequenced part of the CDR3 DNA is TGTGCCATCAGTGTTGGCGGGAGGGCCTACAATGAG. This sequence encodes CAISVGGRAYNE. The CDR3 as a whole reads CAISVGGRAYNEQFF.

With respect to this clone: The read stops 3 residues short of the end of the CDR3; the missing end is completed from the germline J gene. The chain recombines TRBV5-1 with TRBJ1-1; tentatively, D is TRBD1 (5 bases). The CDR3 is 15 residues long. Germline V gives CDR1 SGHRS, CDR2 YFSETQ. V shed 2 bases and J shed 0 bases, with 11 bases lying between them. The part of the CDR3 DNA that was read is TGCGCCAGCAGCTTAGGACAAACCTTGAACACTGAA. As protein: CASSLGQTLNTE. The whole CDR3 protein is CASSLGQTLNTEAFF.

Details on this clone: Coverage ceases 3 residues before the CDR3 finishes, and the germline J gene fills in the end. This chain links TRBV6-2 or TRBV6-3 with TRBJ2-5, with 8 bases fitting TRBD1. The germline CDR1 and CDR2 sequences are MNHEY and SVGEGT. This CDR3 region has 14 residues. V lost 2 bases, J lost 1 base, and 0 bases stayed unmatched. CDR3 DNA (partial): TGTGCCAGCAGTTACACAGGGGGCCAAGAGACC. Amino acids: CASSYTGGQET. The full-length CDR3 reads as CASSYTGGQETQYF.

As concerns this clone: The CDR3 is cut off 3 residues early in the read; its end comes from the germline J gene. The chain employs TRBV12-3 or TRBV12-4 and TRBJ2-1, with D possibly TRBD2 on 5 matching bases. The CDR3 spans 13 residues. The V and J ends lost 3 bases and 9 bases respectively, with 12 bases between them. The CDR3 here is CASSFMASSEQFF. The CDR3 DNA, read in part, is TGTGCCAGCAGTTTCATGGCTAGCAGTGAG.

As concerns this clone: The missing CDR3 end, 3 residues past where the read stops, is filled in from the germline J gene. The V gene is TRBV29-1, the J gene TRBJ2-7, with 7 bases that match TRBD2. The CDR3 consists of 13 residues. Germline V gene sequence: CDR1 SQVTM, CDR2 ANQGSEA. After removal of 7 bases from V and 2 bases from J, the junction contained 8 bases not matched to a gene. The CDR3 region is CSAGTGTTYEQYF. The sequenced part of the CDR3 DNA is TGCAGCGCCGGGACCGGGACTACCTACGAG.

Comments on this clone: The read ends 3 residues before the CDR3 terminus; that terminus is restored from the germline J gene. The chain combines TRBV7-3 with TRBJ2-5; weak D call: TRBD2 (5 bases). V lost 5 bases and J 5 bases, leaving 15 bases between the germline ends. CDR3 length: 14 residues. Looked up from germline, CDR1 is SGHTA and CDR2 is FQGTGA. Incomplete CDR3 DNA: TGTGCCAGCAGCCACAGCGTTACGGGGGAGACC. Protein product: CASSHSVTGET. The whole CDR3 protein reads CASSHSVTGETQYF.

Of note for this clone: The read terminates 3 residues before the CDR3 end, so the remaining end is supplied by the germline J gene. This chain joins TRBV4-1 and TRBJ2-2; weak D call: TRBD2 (5 bases). CDR1 is MGHRA and CDR2 is YSYEKL in the germline V gene. The V end was cut by 4 bases, the J end by 5 bases, with 20 bases between. The CDR3 is 17 residues long. The CDR3 region is CASSLIPGLRWTGELFF. The covered CDR3 bases are TGCGCCAGCAGCCTGATTCCAGGACTCCGGTGGACCGGGGAG.

In the case of this clone: The CDR3 end lies 3 residues beyond the end of the read and is filled in from the germline J gene. The sample holds other DNA sequences that translate to the same CDR3. The genes are TRBV7-2 and TRBJ2-4, with no clear D. Per the germline V gene, CDR1 is SGHTA and CDR2 is FQGNSA. CDR3 length equals 13 residues. Deletions cut 4 bases from V and 9 bases from J, with 13 bases between. This CDR3 is CASSYSTVSIQYF. The part of the CDR3 DNA that was read is TGTGCCAGCAGCTATAGTACGGTATCCATT.

Comment on this clone: Read sequence stops 3 residues before the CDR3 end, and the germline J gene provides the missing end. The chain recombines TRBV30 with TRBJ1-6; 9 bases are a match to TRBD1. The CDR3 runs 16 residues. V was clipped by 8 bases and J by 9 bases; unmatched bases: 17. The germline CDR1 and CDR2 sequences are GTSNPN and SVGIG (reference sequence). This chain's CDR3 is CARGTGQDAFGSPLHF. CDR3 bases read: TGTGCCCGTGGGACAGGGCAGGATGCATTCGGTTCACCC.

On this clone: The sequence runs out 3 residues before the end of the CDR3; the remainder is reconstructed from the germline J gene. The rearrangement links TRBV19 to TRBJ1-5; 10 bases fit TRBD1. Trimming at V came to 5 bases and at J to 4 bases, leaving 11 bases not matched to a gene. The germline V gene encodes CDR1 LNHDA and CDR2 SQIVND (reference sequence). The CDR3 covers 17 residues. The sequenced part of the CDR3 DNA is TGTGCCAGTAGTGCGGCCCCTCCGGGACAGGGGAATCAGCCC. It translates to CASSAAPPGQGNQP. The complete CDR3 protein is CASSAAPPGQGNQPQHF.

The CDR3 DNA, read in part, is TGTGCCAGCAGCCAAGAGGTAGGGGGGGCCGGTTCACCA. Encoded protein: CASSQEVGGAGSP. The whole CDR3 sequence is CASSQEVGGAGSPLFF. The chain uses TRBV4-2 and TRBJ1-4; maybe TRBD1 (6 bases). With the read ending 3 residues before the CDR3 end, the germline J gene is used to fill in that end. The CDR3 runs 16 residues. The germline CDR1 and CDR2 sequences are LGHNA and YNFKEQ.

In regard to this clone: The sequence runs out 3 residues before the end of the CDR3; the remainder is reconstructed from the germline J gene. The identical CDR3 is also encoded by other nucleotide sequences in the sample. V usage is TRBV18 and J usage is TRBJ2-7; 9 positions match TRBD1. The germline CDR1 and CDR2 sequences are KGHSH and LQKENI. Trimming cost V 0 bases and J 3 bases; bases outside gene matches: 12. CDR3 length: 18 amino acids. This CDR3 is CASSPPRALGQGLYEQYF. Incomplete CDR3 DNA: TGTGCCAGCTCACCACCCAGGGCTCTGGGACAGGGTCTCTACGAG.

As for this clone: Read coverage stops 3 residues before the CDR3 terminus; the germline J gene supplies the remainder. The chain joins TRBV12-3 or TRBV12-4 to TRBJ1-2, with D possibly being TRBD1 (5 bases). This CDR3 contains 14 residues. Incomplete CDR3 DNA: TGTGCCAGCAGTTCTACACAGGCTCCCATGGGC. It specifies CASSSTQAPMG. In full, the CDR3 reads CASSSTQAPMGYTF.

A note on this clone: The read finishes 3 residues shy of the CDR3 end, and the germline J gene is used to complete it. This chain uses TRBV20-1 with TRBJ1-1; D is ambiguous. The germline V gene has CDR1 DFQATT and CDR2 SNEGSKA (reference sequence). The V gene lost 0 bases and the J gene lost 7 bases, with 15 bases spanning the gap. This CDR3 comprises 14 residues. The CDR3 bases that were read are TGCAGTGCTAGAGAAGCCGTGCCCCACTTTGAA. Encoded protein: CSAREAVPHFE. The entire CDR3 protein reads CSAREAVPHFEAFF.